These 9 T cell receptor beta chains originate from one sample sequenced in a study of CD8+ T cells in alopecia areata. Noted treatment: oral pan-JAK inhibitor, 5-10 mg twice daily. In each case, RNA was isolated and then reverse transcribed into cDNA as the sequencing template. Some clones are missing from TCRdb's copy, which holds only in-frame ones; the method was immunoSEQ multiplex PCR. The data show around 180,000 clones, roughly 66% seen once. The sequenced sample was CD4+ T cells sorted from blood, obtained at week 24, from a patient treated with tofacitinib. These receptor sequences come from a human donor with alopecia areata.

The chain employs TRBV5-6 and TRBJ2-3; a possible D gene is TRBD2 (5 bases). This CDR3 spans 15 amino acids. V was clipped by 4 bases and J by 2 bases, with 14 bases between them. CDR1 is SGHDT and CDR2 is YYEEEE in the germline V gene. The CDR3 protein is CASSPLFRDTDTQYF. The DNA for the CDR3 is TGTGCCAGCAGCCCGCTGTTTCGGGACACAGATACGCAGTATTTT.

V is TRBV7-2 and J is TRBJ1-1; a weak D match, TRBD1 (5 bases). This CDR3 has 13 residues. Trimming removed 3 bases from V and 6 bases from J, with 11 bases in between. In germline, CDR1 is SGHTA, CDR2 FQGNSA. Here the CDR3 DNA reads TGTGCCAGCAGCTTTAAGGTAGGGGCTGAAGCTTTCTTT. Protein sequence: CASSFKVGAEAFF. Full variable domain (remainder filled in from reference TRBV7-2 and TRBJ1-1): GAGVSQSPSNKVTEKGKDVELRCDPISGHTALYWYRQSLGQGLEFLIYFQGNSAPDKSGLPSDRFSAERTGGSVSTLTIQRTQQEDSAVYLCASSFKVGAEAFFGQGTRLTVV.

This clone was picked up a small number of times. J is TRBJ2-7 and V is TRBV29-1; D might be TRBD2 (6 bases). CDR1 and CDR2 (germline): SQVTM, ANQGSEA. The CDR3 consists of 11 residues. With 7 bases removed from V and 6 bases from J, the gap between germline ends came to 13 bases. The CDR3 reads CSAMNGGEQYF. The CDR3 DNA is TGCAGCGCTATGAACGGGGGCGAGCAGTACTTC.

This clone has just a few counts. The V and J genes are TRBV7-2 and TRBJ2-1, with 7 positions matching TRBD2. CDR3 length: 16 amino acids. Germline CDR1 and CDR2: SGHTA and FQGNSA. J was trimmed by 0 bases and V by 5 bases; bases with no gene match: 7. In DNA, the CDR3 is TGTGCCAGCAGCAAACAGAGCGGGGTCTCCTACAATGAGCAGTTCTTC. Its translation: CASSKQSGVSYNEQFF.

In DNA form, the CDR3 reads TGCGCCAGCAGCTTGGGACAGGATCAGCCCCAGCATTTT. Translation gives CASSLGQDQPQHF. The rearrangement joins TRBV5-1 to TRBJ1-5; weak D call: TRBD1 (6 bases). V lost 0 bases and J lost 5, with 6 bases in between. Germline lookup yields CDR1 SGHRS and CDR2 YFSETQ. This CDR3 is built from 13 residues.

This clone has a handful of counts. The CDR3 sequence is CASSLVAEQETQYF. The CDR3 DNA is TGTGCCAGCAGTTTAGTGGCAGAACAAGAGACCCAGTACTTC. The chain carries TRBV27 and TRBJ2-5; D uncertain. Germline V lookup: CDR1 MNHEY, CDR2 SMNVEV (reference sequence). Trimming removed 2 bases at V and 2 bases at J, with 9 bases between. The CDR3 spans 14 residues.

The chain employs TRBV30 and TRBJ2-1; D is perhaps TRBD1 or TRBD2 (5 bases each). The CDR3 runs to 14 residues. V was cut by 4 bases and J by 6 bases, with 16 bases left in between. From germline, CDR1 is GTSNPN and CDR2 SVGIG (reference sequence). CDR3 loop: CAWNRGSPGNEQFF. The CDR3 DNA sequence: TGTGCCTGGAACCGGGGCTCTCCCGGCAATGAGCAGTTCTTC.

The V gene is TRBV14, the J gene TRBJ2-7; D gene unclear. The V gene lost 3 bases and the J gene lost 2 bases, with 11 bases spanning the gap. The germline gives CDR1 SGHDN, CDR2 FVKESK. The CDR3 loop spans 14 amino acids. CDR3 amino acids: CASSHYSVPYEQYF. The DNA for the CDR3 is TGTGCCAGCAGCCACTATTCGGTTCCCTACGAGCAGTACTTC.

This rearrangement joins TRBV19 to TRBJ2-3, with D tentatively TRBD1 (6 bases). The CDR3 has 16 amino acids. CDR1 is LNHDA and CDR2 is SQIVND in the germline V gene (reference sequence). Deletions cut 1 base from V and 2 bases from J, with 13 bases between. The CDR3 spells CASSIGRQVSTDTQYF. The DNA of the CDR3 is TGTGCCAGTAGTATAGGTAGACAGGTATCCACAGATACGCAGTATTTT.